One sample yielded the 6 T cell receptor beta chains listed below, sequenced in a study of Ad26.COV2.S vaccination and SARS-CoV-2 variants. This table comes from immunoSEQ multiplex PCR, and its TCRdb copy is limited to in-frame clones, with some not included. Of about 440,000 clones in the sample, 87% are singletons; the top ten hold roughly 12%. The treatment: approximately 18 received Ad26.COV2.S at low or high dose, single or two shots; roughly five received placebo; per-sample allocation not given. Following the first vaccine or placebo injection, samples were taken on day 63. The material was peripheral blood, obtained in a trial of Ad26.COV2.S vaccine versus placebo. The origin of the receptors is a person aged 18-65 years who received the Ad26.COV2.S COVID-19 vaccine or a placebo.

The CDR3 DNA reads TGTGCCAGTAGTATTTCCAGGGGGCATGGTGAGCAGTTCTTC. Translating gives CASSISRGHGEQFF. The chain recombines TRBV19 with TRBJ2-1; TRBD1 matches at 8 bases. CDR3 length: 14 amino acids. Germline V gives CDR1 LNHDA, CDR2 SQIVND (reference sequence). Losses at the gene ends were 3 bases for V and 9 bases for J; bases not matched to a gene: 7.

The rearrangement uses TRBV7-2 and TRBJ1-6, with D uncertain. V lost 5 bases, J lost 9 bases, and 17 bases lay in between. Germline CDR1 SGHTA, CDR2 FQGNSA. The CDR3 loop spans 15 amino acids. DNA of the CDR3: TGTGCCAGCAGCCCCGAGAGGGTGGGTTTTTCACCCCTCCACTTT. Residues: CASSPERVGFSPLHF.

This clone has a single count. The chain combines TRBV30 with TRBJ1-2; a weak D match, TRBD1 (5 bases). This CDR3 region has 12 residues. The V and J ends lost 5 bases and 4 bases respectively, with 11 bases between them. Per the germline V gene, CDR1 is GTSNPN and CDR2 is SVGIG (reference sequence). CDR3 nucleotides: TGTGCCTGGGACGGGGGGGTCTATGGCTACACCTTC. Translating gives CAWDGGVYGYTF.

The V call is TRBV19, the J call TRBJ2-2, with a weak D call TRBD1 (5 bases). Per the germline V gene, CDR1 is LNHDA and CDR2 is SQIVND (reference sequence). The CDR3 length is 15 residues. V dropped 3 bases and J dropped 5 bases, with 13 bases sitting between them. In DNA form, the CDR3 reads TGTGCCAGTAGTATCCGACAGATGGGGACCGGGGAGCTGTTTTTT. It encodes CASSIRQMGTGELFF.

CDR3 amino acids: CASSVEMSSYNEQFF. CDR3 DNA sequence: TGTGCCAGCAGCGTAGAGATGAGCTCCTACAATGAGCAGTTCTTC. The chain combines TRBV9 with TRBJ2-1; D is unclear. CDR1 is SGDLS, CDR2 YYNGEE, per germline. V gave up 0 bases and J gave up 0 bases, with 7 bases separating them. This CDR3 region has 15 residues.

The V and J genes are TRBV28 and TRBJ2-7; the match to TRBD2 covers 13 bases. The trim removed 6 bases at V and 2 bases at J, leaving 4 bases unmatched. This CDR3 has 15 residues. Germline CDR1 reads MDHEN; CDR2 reads SYDVKM. CDR3 DNA sequence: TGTGCCAGCAGGCTAGGGACTAGCGGGACCTACGAGCAGTACTTC. Translated: CASRLGTSGTYEQYF.